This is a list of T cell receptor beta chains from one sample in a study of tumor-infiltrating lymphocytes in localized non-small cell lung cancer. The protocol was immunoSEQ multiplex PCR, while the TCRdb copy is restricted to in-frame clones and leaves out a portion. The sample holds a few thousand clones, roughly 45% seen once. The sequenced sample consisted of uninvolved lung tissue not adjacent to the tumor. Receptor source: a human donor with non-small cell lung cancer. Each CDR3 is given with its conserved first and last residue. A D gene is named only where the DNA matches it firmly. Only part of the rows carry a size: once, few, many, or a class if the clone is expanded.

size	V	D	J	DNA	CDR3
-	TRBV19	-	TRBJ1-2	TGTGCCAGTAGTATTACAGGCTATGGCTACACCTTC	CASSITGYGYTF
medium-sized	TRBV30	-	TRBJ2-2	TGTGCCTGGACGCGGGGGCCAACCACCGGGGAGCTGTTTTTT	CAWTRGPTTGELFF
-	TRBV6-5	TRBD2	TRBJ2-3	TGTGCCAGCAGCTACGTACGGACTAGCTTCACAGATACGCAGTATTTT	CASSYVRTSFTDTQYF
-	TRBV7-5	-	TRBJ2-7	TGTGCCAGCAGCCATTCGCAGTCCTACGAGCAGTACTTC	CASSHSQSYEQYF
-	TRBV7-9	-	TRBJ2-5	TGTGCCAGCAAATTCGGACAGCCCCAAGAGACCCAGTACTTC	CASKFGQPQETQYF
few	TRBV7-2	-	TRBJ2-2	TGTGCCAGCAGCCTCTCCAGGACCACCGGGGAGCTGTTTTTT	CASSLSRTTGELFF
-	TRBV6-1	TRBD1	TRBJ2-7	TGTGCCAGCAGTGACCAGGACAGGGGGCCTTACGAGCAGTACTTC	CASSDQDRGPYEQYF
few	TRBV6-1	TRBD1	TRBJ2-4	TGTGCCAGCAGGGGACAGGGCGACAAAAACATTCAGTACTTC	CASRGQGDKNIQYF
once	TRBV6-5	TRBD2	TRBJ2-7	TGTGCCAGCAGTAGGGGAGGGACCTACGAGCAGTACTTC	CASSRGGTYEQYF
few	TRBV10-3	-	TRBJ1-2	TGTGCCATCAGTGACCCAGTTTCGGACTCCTGGGGCTACACCTTC	CAISDPVSDSWGYTF
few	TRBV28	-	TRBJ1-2	TGTGCCAGCAGTCCGTTGAGCCCAGAGACGGTCGGCTACACCTTC	CASSPLSPETVGYTF
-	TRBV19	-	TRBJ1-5	TGTGCCAGTAGTATTTGGAGGGGTACTAATAGCAATCAGCCCCAGCATTTT	CASSIWRGTNSNQPQHF
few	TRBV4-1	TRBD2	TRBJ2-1	TGCGCCAGCAGCTCATCACTAGCGAGTGTTTACAATGAGCAGTTCTTC	CASSSSLASVYNEQFF
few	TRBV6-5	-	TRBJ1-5	TGTGCCAGCAGTTACCAGGGGAATCAGCCCCAGCATTTT	CASSYQGNQPQHF
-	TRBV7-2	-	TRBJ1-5	TGTGCCAGCAGCTTAGGAGCGGCGGGGGAAGGACAGCCCCAGCATTTT	CASSLGAAGEGQPQHF
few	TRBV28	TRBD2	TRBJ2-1	TGTGCCAGCAGTTCTCCGGGACTACGGGGCTGGAGTGAGCAGTTCTTC	CASSSPGLRGWSEQFF
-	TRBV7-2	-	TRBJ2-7	TGTGCCAGCAGCTTAGCGATCGAGCAGTACTTC	CASSLAIEQYF
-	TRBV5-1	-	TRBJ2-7	TGCGCCAGCAGCTTACCGGACGGATACGAGCAGTACTTC	CASSLPDGYEQYF
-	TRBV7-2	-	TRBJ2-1	TGTGCCAGCAGCTTTGGGGGAGGATATGAGCAGTTCTTC	CASSFGGGYEQFF
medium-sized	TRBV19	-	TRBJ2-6	TGTGCCAGTAGTATCTTGAAACTGGGAGCCAACGTCCTGACTTTC	CASSILKLGANVLTF
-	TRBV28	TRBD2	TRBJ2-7	TGTGCCAGCACAAAGCGGGATTGGACCTACGAGCAGTACTTC	CASTKRDWTYEQYF
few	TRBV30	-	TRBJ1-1	TGTGCCTGGACTCGACGCTTTACTGAAGCTTTCTTT	CAWTRRFTEAFF
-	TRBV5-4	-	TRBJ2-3	TGTGCCAGCAGCTTGGAGGGGCTAGACACAGATACGCAGTATTTT	CASSLEGLDTDTQYF
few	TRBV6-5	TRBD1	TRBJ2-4	TGTGCCAGCAGGGGACAGGGCGACAAAAACATTCAGTACTTC	CASRGQGDKNIQYF
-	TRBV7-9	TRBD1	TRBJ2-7	TGTGCCAGCAGCCATAGGGGACAGGGTCAACACGAGCAGTACTTC	CASSHRGQGQHEQYF
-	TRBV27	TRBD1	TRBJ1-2	TGTGCCAGCAGCCCCCAAACCGACAGGGACCATGGCTACACCTTC	CASSPQTDRDHGYTF
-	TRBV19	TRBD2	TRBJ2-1	TGTGCCAGTAGTACGGTAGCGGGAGCTTACAATGAGCAGTTCTTC	CASSTVAGAYNEQFF
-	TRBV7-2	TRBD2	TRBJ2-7	TGTGCCAGCAGCTCCGTAGCGGGTCCAAGGGAGCAGTACTTC	CASSSVAGPREQYF
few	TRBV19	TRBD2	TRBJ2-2	TGTGCCAGTAGTAGAGGGGCTAGCGGGGGCCTCACCGGGGAGCTGTTTTTT	CASSRGASGGLTGELFF
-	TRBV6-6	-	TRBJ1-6	TGTGCCAGCAGTACGCGACCTAATTCACCCCTCCACTTT	CASSTRPNSPLHF
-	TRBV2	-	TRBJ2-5	TGTGCCAGCGGCCTGGGAGAGACCCAGTACTTC	CASGLGETQYF
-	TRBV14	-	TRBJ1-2	TGTGCCAGCAGCGACGCAGGCTTCCCCTCCTTC	CASSDAGFPSF